This T cell receptor beta chain emerged from a study of identical twins. TCRdb re-called the 5' RACE reads through MiXCR, storing one row per CDR3 protein. This sample has approximately 890,000 distinct CDR3 sequences, with roughly 12% found just once. The junction had 6 bases not matched to a gene; V was cut back by 2 bases and J by 9 bases. Germline CDR1 and CDR2: MNHEY and SVGEGT. The CDR3 extends over 15 amino acids. These data are also associated with another study on yellow fever vaccine responses in identical twins.

The TCR was taken from a woman under 30 in good health. The sequencing sample was made of PBMCs. This rearrangement joins TRBV6-2 or TRBV6-3 to TRBJ1-6, with 8 bases lining up with TRBD1. In DNA, the CDR3 is TGTGCCAGCAGTTACGCGGCGGACAGGGCTTCACCCCTCCACTTT. Amino acids: CASSYAADRASPLHF.